This T cell receptor beta chain was captured in a study of low-dose radiotherapy and immunotherapy resistance in tumors (dated by TCRdb to between 2021 and 2023). For context, the study as a whole: Cohort 1 received 0.5 Gy per fraction every 2 weeks, with a prescribed total PTV dose of 6.5 Gy. Patients in Cohort 2 were given 1 Gy per fraction every two weeks, for a total of 13 Gy across 26 weeks. Nivolumab and ipilimumab were both given intravenously, with nivolumab at a 240 mg flat dose every two weeks and ipilimumab at 1 mg/kg every six weeks. Every two weeks, patients got intravenous cyclophosphamide at 200 mg/m2, given one day ahead of each radiation and immunotherapy administration. Aspirin 300 mg was taken orally once daily by patients for four cycles, starting on cycle 1 day 1. Trial participants were not randomized into treatment groups. Eight patients were included in the translational analysis, namely three from the first dose cohort plus the first five from the second dose cohort.

This clonotype was counted many times. Its antigen is not yet known. No base qualities exist here, and no much larger clone lies one base off it. The germline V gene specifies SGHRS as CDR1 and YFSETQ as CDR2. Counted from cysteine to phenylalanine, this CDR3 has 15 amino acids. Only the CDR3 part of the read is kept: 45 bases, read in frame from the first base. V was cut back by 4 bases and J by 3 bases, leaving a gap of 13 bases between them. Reading the label with the study, this specimen's time point is: before trial treatment. The donors took part in RACIN, a single-arm, phase I, dose-escalation trial that combined nivolumab, ipilimumab, aspirin, low-dose cyclophosphamide and low-dose radiotherapy. Patients with advanced, TIL-negative solid tumors were considered eligible. The run used an Illumina HiSeq 2500. First-strand cDNA was synthesized using Superscript III and a set of TRAV- and TRBV-specific primers, so that both TCRalpha and TCRbeta chains were covered. TCRs were amplified with Phusion for around 18 PCR cycles using a constant-region primer together with the adapter attached to the V primers. Isolated mRNA was amplified with the MessageAmp II aRNA Amplification Kit, using a roughly 15-hour in vitro transcription at 37°C. mRNA for TCR sequencing was isolated with the Dynabeads mRNA DIRECT Purification Kit. Indexed Illumina adapters were added in a second Phusion PCR of 25 to 30 cycles, and the PCR products were purified with AMPure XP beads. The authors processed their data as follows. Using custom Perl scripts, TCR sequences encoding the same protein were pooled, out-of-frame sequences were removed, and the abundance of each clonotype was computed. TCR sequences supported by only a single read were excluded from analysis. The metrics used to describe the repertoires included Shannon entropy, Gini index, clonality, richness, and the frequency of TCRs shared between repertoires. TCRdb reanalyzed the raw reads on its own, using fastp at Q25 for trimming and MiXCR for clone calling, and kept in-frame beta chains. Entries are consolidated by CDR3 protein sequence, retaining the most common genes and DNA. Clone size and V and J calls follow TCRdb, not the original study. For this sample there are more than 50,000 distinct CDR3 sequences; around 25% appear just once. Of the sample, roughly 5.6% is held by the ten largest clones.

The chain is made from TRBV5-1 and TRBJ2-2; the D element could tentatively be TRBD1 or TRBD2, as 6 bases agree for each. The origin of this receptor is a male donor with prostate cancer. Source: PBMCs, taken before treatment. The CDR3 region has the sequence CASSPDGGYTGELFF. The DNA sequence reads TGCGCCAGCAGCCCGGACGGGGGCTACACCGGGGAGCTGTTTTTT.